This T cell receptor beta chain derives from a study of blood T cell repertoires in COVID-19. Measured with immunoSEQ multiplex PCR; TCRdb has only the in-frame clones, and not every one. Of fewer than 150,000 clones listed, roughly four fifths are singletons. Sequenced: peripheral blood. The sequence derives from an elderly woman in a cohort sampled during active or convalescent COVID-19.

The CDR3 spells CAISDTQGRAYGYTF. The CDR3, as DNA: TGTGCCATCAGTGATACTCAGGGGAGGGCCTATGGCTACACCTTC. V is TRBV10-3 and J is TRBJ1-2; tentatively, D is TRBD1 (6 bases). Trimming removed 3 bases from V and 4 bases from J, with 15 bases in between. The germline gives CDR1 ENHRY, CDR2 SYGVKD. The CDR3 is made up of 15 amino acids.